This is a list of T cell receptor beta chains from one sample in a study of cytomegalovirus exposure and HLA in healthy donors. TCRdb keeps only in-frame clones here, not all; method: immunoSEQ multiplex PCR. The clone table shows under 65,000 clones, with the ten largest holding approximately 6.9%. Input material: PBMCs. Receptor source: a woman between 40 and 55 years old in good health and CMV-seronegative. The CDR3 runs from the conserved cysteine through the conserved F or W. A D gene is named only where the DNA matches it firmly.

j_call v_call d_call cdr3_nt cdr3_aa
TRBJ2-1 TRBV7-9 TRBD1 TGTGCCAGCAGCTATACAGGGGTGAGGTACAATGAGCAGTTCTTC CASSYTGVRYNEQFF
TRBJ1-5 TRBV30 - TGTGCCTGGAGAAGGGGTTGGGATCAGCCCCAGCATTTT CAWRRGWDQPQHF
TRBJ1-5 TRBV19 - TGTGCCAGTAGTATGGGGACACTAGGTAGGCAGCCCCAGCATTTT CASSMGTLGRQPQHF
TRBJ1-5 TRBV28 - TGTGCCAGCAGTTCCCGGAGGGCTGATCAGCCCCAGCATTTT CASSSRRADQPQHF
TRBJ2-2 TRBV30 - TGTGCCTGGAGTGTACTAGAGAACACCGGGGAGCTGTTTTTT CAWSVLENTGELFF
TRBJ1-1 TRBV6-5 - TGTGCCAGCAGTTACTCCCAGGCGAACACTGAAGCTTTCTTT CASSYSQANTEAFF
TRBJ2-7 TRBV7-2 - TGTGCCAGCAGCCCCCCCGACAGGAATGGGGGAATCTACGAGCAGTACTTC CASSPPDRNGGIYEQYF
TRBJ2-5 TRBV28 TRBD1 TGTGCCAGCAGTTTGCCCTCCGGACAGGGGCCGGAAGAGCAGTACTTC CASSLPSGQGPEEQYF
TRBJ2-1 TRBV15 TRBD2 TGTGCCACCAGCAGAGATAGGAGAAGCGGGGTATATGGGAATGAGCAGTTCTTC CATSRDRRSGVYGNEQFF
TRBJ2-3 TRBV10-3 TRBD2 TGTGCCATCAGTGAGTCGACCCGCGGGGGGTTCACAGATACGCAGTATTTT CAISESTRGGFTDTQYF
TRBJ2-2 TRBV5-1 - TGCGCCAGCAGCTTGGGGGCCGACGCGACCGGGGAGCTGTTTTTT CASSLGADATGELFF
TRBJ1-1 TRBV18 TRBD1 TGTGCCAGCTTCCCCGGGACAGACACTGAAGCTTTCTTT CASFPGTDTEAFF
TRBJ2-1 TRBV6-1 - TGTGCCAGCGGCAGCTCCTACAATGAGCAGTTCTTC CASGSSYNEQFF
TRBJ2-7 TRBV4-3 - TGCGCCAGCAGCCAAGGGGATGGGGGCCGTTACGAGCAGTACTTC CASSQGDGGRYEQYF
TRBJ2-3 TRBV30 TRBD2 TGTGCCTGGAGTGTCGGGACTAGGATATCGAGTACGCAGTATTTT CAWSVGTRISSTQYF
TRBJ1-1 TRBV13 - TGTGCCAGCAGCCCCAGGGGCCCTTGGGGGGGCATAAACACTGAAGCTTTCTTT CASSPRGPWGGINTEAFF
TRBJ1-4 TRBV4-1 - TGCGCCAGCAGCCAACCAGAGGGAGCTAATGAAAAACTGTTTTTT CASSQPEGANEKLFF
TRBJ2-2 TRBV7-9 - TGTGCCAGCAGCCCCCGTTCAGGGGACACCGGGGAGCTGTTTTTT CASSPRSGDTGELFF
TRBJ2-3 TRBV4-3 - TGCGCCAGCAGCCAAGAAGTCCAGGGGACAGATACGCAGTATTTT CASSQEVQGTDTQYF
TRBJ2-1 TRBV9 - TGTGCCAGCAGCGTAGTCGCCTCCCAGTCCGGCGGTGAGCAGTTCTTC CASSVVASQSGGEQFF
TRBJ2-7 TRBV6-5 TRBD1 TGTGCCAGCAGACCCGACAGGGGGGGTATCTACGAGCAGTACTTC CASRPDRGGIYEQYF
TRBJ2-7 TRBV7-2 TRBD1 TGTGCCAGCAGAAGGACAGGGGACCAACCCTACGAGCAGTACTTC CASRRTGDQPYEQYF
TRBJ1-1 TRBV5-6 - TGTGCCAGCAGCTTGACAGGCGGGGGCACTGAAGCTTTCTTT CASSLTGGGTEAFF
TRBJ1-5 TRBV30 - TGTGCCTGGAGTGGGGACCGGGACTTTAGTGGCAATCAGCCCCAGCATTTT CAWSGDRDFSGNQPQHF